Below, 12 T cell receptor beta chains from the same sample are listed, as sequenced in a study of regulatory T cells in long-lasting Graves disease. Arm-PCR of CDR3 regions and iRepertoire HTBI primers were used to build TCR beta libraries. Each CDR3 protein gets one entry after TCRdb re-called the multiplex PCR reads with MiXCR. The repertoire holds about 430,000 distinct CDR3 sequences, approximately 22% seen once, with 14% in the top ten. Regarding time point: persistent/refractory GD, antithyroid drugs over 5 years with positive TRAb. Generation of the TCR library employed RNA extracted from PBMCs. Sequenced material: peripheral blood mononuclear cells (PBMCs), taken when the disease was refractory, from a patient treated with antithyroid drugs. The receptors originated from a female donor with Graves disease.

This clonotype was picked up many times. The chain couples TRBV27 to TRBJ1-2; D possibly corresponds to TRBD1 (6 bases). V lost 5 bases and J 4 bases, leaving 14 bases between the germline ends. The CDR3 runs to 14 residues. The V gene's germline CDR1 is MNHEY and CDR2 SMNVEV (reference sequence). The CDR3 is CASSARTESYGYTF. The CDR3 region has the DNA TGTGCCAGCAGTGCACGGACAGAGTCCTATGGCTACACCTTC.

This clonotype was seen only a few times. The V and J genes are TRBV9 and TRBJ2-1, with 7 bases aligning to TRBD1. The CDR3 contains 15 residues. Germline CDR1 reads SGDLS; CDR2 reads YYNGEE. The V segment lost 4 bases and the J segment 0 bases; nucleotides outside the gene matches: 4. The CDR3: CASSWGQTSYNEQFF. The CDR3 DNA is TGTGCCAGCAGCTGGGGACAGACCTCCTACAATGAGCAGTTCTTC. Full variable domain (outside the CDR3, taken from reference TRBV9 and TRBJ2-1): DSGVTQTPKHLITATGQRVTLRCSPRSGDLSVYWYQQSLDQGLQFLIQYYNGEERAKGNILERFSAQQFPDLHSELNLSSLELGDSALYFCASSWGQTSYNEQFFGPGTRLTVL.

The chain is built from TRBV13 and TRBJ2-7, with D perhaps TRBD2 (5 bases). CDR3 length equals 15 residues. V lost 5 bases and J 7 bases, leaving 21 bases between the germline ends. Germline V gene lookup returns CDR1 PRHDT and CDR2 FYEKMQ (reference sequence). In DNA form, the CDR3 reads TGTGCCAGCAGCAATATCCGGGGAACCCGCAGGGAGCAGTACTTC. Its translation is CASSNIRGTRREQYF. Drawing the rest from reference TRBV13 and TRBJ2-7, the complete variable domain is AAGVIQSPRHLIKEKRETATLKCYPIPRHDTVYWYQQGPGQDPQFLISFYEKMQSDKGSIPDRFSAQQFSDYHSELNMSSLELGDSALYFCASSNIRGTRREQYFGPGTRLTVT.

V gene TRBV20-1 combines with J gene TRBJ2-7, with 8 positions matching TRBD1. The CDR3 contains 13 residues. The germline V gene encodes CDR1 DFQATT and CDR2 SNEGSKA (reference sequence). V lost 6 bases to trimming and J lost 3 bases; unmatched junction nucleotides: 7. The CDR3 nucleotides read TGCAGTGCCTCGGGACAGGAACGCTACGAGCAGTACTTC. Translating gives CSASGQERYEQYF.

A remark on this clonotype: A read error is possible here, since a much larger clone lies one base away. The chain recombines TRBV20-1 with TRBJ2-7, with TRBD2 identical over 8 bases. This CDR3 region has 12 residues. Germline CDR1 reads DFQATT; CDR2 reads SNEGSKA (reference sequence). CDR3 nucleotide sequence: TGCAGTGCTAGAGAGGCGGGAGGCGAGCAGTGCTTC. This translates into CSAREAGGEQCF.

The gene calls are TRBV12-3 or TRBV12-4 and TRBJ1-1; D gene ambiguous. Trimming pared 7 bases from V and 3 bases from J, leaving 12 bases between. CDR3 length equals 13 residues. The CDR3 DNA is TGTGCCAGCACCTTGACTGGTGACACTGAAGCTTTCTTT. Protein: CASTLTGDTEAFF.

This clonotype was recorded many times. The chain links TRBV6-1 to TRBJ2-7, with 7 bases fitting TRBD2. With V trimmed by 3 bases and J by 5 bases, 7 bases remained unmatched. The germline V gene has CDR1 MNHNS and CDR2 SASEGT. This CDR3 region has 14 residues. The CDR3 spells CASSESQGGNEQYF. DNA for the CDR3: TGTGCCAGCAGTGAGTCTCAGGGAGGGAACGAGCAGTACTTC.

This clonotype was detected many times. The chain is built from TRBV5-1 and TRBJ1-1, with 11 positions matching TRBD1. The CDR3 is 15 amino acids. V trimming: 4 bases; J trimming: 1 base; junction bases outside the gene matches: 3. Per the germline V gene, CDR1 is SGHRS and CDR2 is YFSETQ. CDR3 sequence (DNA): TGCGCCAGCAGCGGCGGGACAGGGGGGAACACTGAAGCTTTCTTT. Its protein product is CASSGGTGGNTEAFF. The full variable domain, its missing parts supplied by reference TRBV5-1 and TRBJ1-1, is KAGVTQTPRYLIKTRGQQVTLSCSPISGHRSVSWYQQTPGQGLQFLFEYFSETQRNKGNFPGRFSGRQFSNSRSEMNVSTLELGDSALYLCASSGGTGGNTEAFFGQGTRLTVV.

This clonotype was observed at least ten times. V gene TRBV12-3 or TRBV12-4 combines with J gene TRBJ1-2; D perhaps matches TRBD1 (6 bases). The CDR3 is made up of 12 amino acids. V was pared by 6 bases and J by 6 bases, with 11 bases between. The CDR3 protein is CASSLSGDGYTF. The CDR3 DNA sequence: TGTGCCAGCAGCTTATCAGGGGATGGCTACACCTTC.

V usage is TRBV27 and J usage is TRBJ1-1, with a possible D match to TRBD1 (6 bases). The CDR3 runs 14 residues. V was cut by 4 bases and J by 1 base, with 10 bases left in between. Germline V gene lookup returns CDR1 MNHEY and CDR2 SMNVEV (reference sequence). The CDR3 sequence: CASSSGHSNTEAFF. CDR3 coding DNA: TGTGCCAGCAGTTCGGGACACTCGAACACTGAAGCTTTCTTT.

Concerning this clonotype itself: This may be a read error, as it is one base from a much larger clone. The genes are TRBV6-5 and TRBJ2-2, with a weak D call TRBD1 (5 bases). The CDR3 is 15 amino acids. The germline V and J ends were trimmed by 3 bases and 4 bases, with 12 bases remaining between them. Germline V gene data show CDR1 as MNHEY and CDR2 as SVGAGI. Here the CDR3 reads CASSYSRQSTGELFF. CDR3 sequence (DNA): TGTGCCAGCAGTTATAGTCGACAGAGCACCGGGGAGCTGTTTTTT.

This clonotype came up many times. This chain connects TRBV11-2 to TRBJ1-1; unclear D gene. The CDR3 extends over 15 amino acids. Trimming left V 1 base short and J 0 bases short, with 9 bases between. CDR1 and CDR2 from the germline V gene are SGHAT and FQNNGV. CDR3 protein: CASSLGWNLNTEAFF. As DNA, the CDR3 is TGTGCCAGCAGCTTAGGATGGAATCTGAACACTGAAGCTTTCTTT.